Below, one T cell receptor beta chain is given with its context. Documented treatment: 15 to 20 received Ad26.COV2.S at low or high dose, single or two shots; about 5 received placebo; per-sample allocation not given. After the first vaccine or placebo injection, samples were drawn on day 63. The method was immunoSEQ multiplex PCR; TCRdb's version includes in-frame clones alone and lacks a portion of them. The top ten hold nearly 7.5% of the sample, which has over 300,000 clones, 83% seen once. The entry originates in a study of Ad26.COV2.S vaccination and SARS-CoV-2 variants. CDR1 and CDR2 (germline): SNHLY, FYNNEI. CDR3 length: 14 residues. V lost 4 bases, J lost 2 bases, and 12 bases lay in between.

This receptor was identified in a person aged 18-60 years who received the Ad26.COV2.S COVID-19 vaccine or a placebo. Sequenced material: peripheral blood, taken in a trial of Ad26.COV2.S vaccine versus placebo. The genes are TRBV2 and TRBJ2-7, with D perhaps TRBD2 (6 bases). In nucleotides, the CDR3 is TGTGCCAGCAGTGTTCGGAGGGGTCCCTACGAGCAGTACTTC. Amino acid sequence: CASSVRRGPYEQYF.